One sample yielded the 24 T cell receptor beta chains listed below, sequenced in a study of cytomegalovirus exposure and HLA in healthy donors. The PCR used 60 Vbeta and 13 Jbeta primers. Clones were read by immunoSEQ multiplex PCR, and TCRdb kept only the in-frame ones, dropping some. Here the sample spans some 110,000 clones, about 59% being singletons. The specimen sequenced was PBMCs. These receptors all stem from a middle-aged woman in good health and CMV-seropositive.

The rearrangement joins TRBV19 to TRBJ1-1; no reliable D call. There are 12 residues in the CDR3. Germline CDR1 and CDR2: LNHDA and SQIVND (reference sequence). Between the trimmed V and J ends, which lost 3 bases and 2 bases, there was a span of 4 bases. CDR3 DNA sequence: TGTGCCAGTAGTATCGGTAACACTGAAGCTTTCTTT. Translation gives CASSIGNTEAFF.

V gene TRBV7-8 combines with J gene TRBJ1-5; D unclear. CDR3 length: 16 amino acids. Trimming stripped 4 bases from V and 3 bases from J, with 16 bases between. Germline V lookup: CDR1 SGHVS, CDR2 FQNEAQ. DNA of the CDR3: TGTGCCAGCAGCTGGGGTGAGGGTCGGGACAATCAGCCCCAGCATTTT. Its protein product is CASSWGEGRDNQPQHF.

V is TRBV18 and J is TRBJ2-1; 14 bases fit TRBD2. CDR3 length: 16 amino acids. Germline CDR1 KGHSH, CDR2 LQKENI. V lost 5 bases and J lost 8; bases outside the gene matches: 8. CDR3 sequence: CASSAMTSGRVDEQFF. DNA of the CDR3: TGTGCCAGCTCAGCGATGACTAGCGGGAGGGTCGATGAGCAGTTCTTC.

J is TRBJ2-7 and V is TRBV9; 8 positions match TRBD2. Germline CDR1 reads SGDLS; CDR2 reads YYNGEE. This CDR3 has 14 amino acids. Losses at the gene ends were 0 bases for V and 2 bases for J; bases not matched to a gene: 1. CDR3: CASSVGAGAYEQYF. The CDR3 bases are TGTGCCAGCAGCGTAGGAGCGGGGGCCTACGAGCAGTACTTC. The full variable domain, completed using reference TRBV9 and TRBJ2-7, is DSGVTQTPKHLITATGQRVTLRCSPRSGDLSVYWYQQSLDQGLQFLIQYYNGEERAKGNILERFSAQQFPDLHSELNLSSLELGDSALYFCASSVGAGAYEQYFGPGTRLTVT.

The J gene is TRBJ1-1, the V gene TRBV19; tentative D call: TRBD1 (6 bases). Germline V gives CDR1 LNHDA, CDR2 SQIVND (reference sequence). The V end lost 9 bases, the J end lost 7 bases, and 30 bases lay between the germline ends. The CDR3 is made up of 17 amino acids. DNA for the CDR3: TGTGCCAGCAAATCCACGGGGGGCGCCGGGGCGGGCAGTGAAGCTTTCTTT. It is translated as CASKSTGGAGAGSEAFF.

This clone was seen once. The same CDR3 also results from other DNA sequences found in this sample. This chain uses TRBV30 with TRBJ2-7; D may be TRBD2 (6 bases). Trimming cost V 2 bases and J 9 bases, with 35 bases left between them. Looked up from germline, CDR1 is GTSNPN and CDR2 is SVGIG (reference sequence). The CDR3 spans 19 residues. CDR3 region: CAWSLRGGPRGYRTRLQYF. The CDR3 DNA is TGTGCCTGGAGTTTAAGGGGAGGCCCTCGGGGTTACCGCACCCGTCTGCAGTACTTC.

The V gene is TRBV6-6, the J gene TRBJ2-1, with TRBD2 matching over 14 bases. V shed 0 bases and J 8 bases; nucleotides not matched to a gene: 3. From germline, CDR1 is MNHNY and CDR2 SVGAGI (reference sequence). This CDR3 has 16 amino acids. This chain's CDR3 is CASSYSTSGRAYEQFF. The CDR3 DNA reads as TGTGCCAGCAGTTACTCGACTAGCGGGAGGGCTTATGAGCAGTTCTTC.

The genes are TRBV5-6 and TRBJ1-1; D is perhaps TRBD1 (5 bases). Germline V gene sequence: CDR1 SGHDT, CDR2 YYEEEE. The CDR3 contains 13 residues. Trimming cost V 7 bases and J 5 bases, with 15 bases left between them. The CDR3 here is CASLFGAGTEAFF. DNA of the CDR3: TGTGCCAGCCTGTTTGGGGCCGGGACTGAAGCTTTCTTT.

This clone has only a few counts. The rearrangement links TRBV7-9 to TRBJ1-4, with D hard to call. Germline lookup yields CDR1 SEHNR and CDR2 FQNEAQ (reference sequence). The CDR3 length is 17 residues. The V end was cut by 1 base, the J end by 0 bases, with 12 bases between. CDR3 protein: CASSLDFELATNEKLFF. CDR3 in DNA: TGTGCCAGCAGCTTAGACTTCGAACTAGCAACTAATGAAAAACTGTTTTTT.

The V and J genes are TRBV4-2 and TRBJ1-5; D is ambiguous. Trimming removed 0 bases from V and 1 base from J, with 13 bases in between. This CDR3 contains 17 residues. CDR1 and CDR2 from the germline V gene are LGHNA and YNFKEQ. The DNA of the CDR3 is TGTGCCAGCAGCCAAGATCCTGTGGCGGGGAGCAATCAGCCCCAGCATTTT. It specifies CASSQDPVAGSNQPQHF.

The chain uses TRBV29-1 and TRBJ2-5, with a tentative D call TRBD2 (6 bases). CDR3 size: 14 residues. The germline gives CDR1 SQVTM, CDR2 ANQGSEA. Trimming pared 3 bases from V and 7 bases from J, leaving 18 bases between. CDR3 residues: CSVDYRGNEGTQYF. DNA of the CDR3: TGCAGCGTTGACTATCGGGGGAACGAAGGGACCCAGTACTTC.

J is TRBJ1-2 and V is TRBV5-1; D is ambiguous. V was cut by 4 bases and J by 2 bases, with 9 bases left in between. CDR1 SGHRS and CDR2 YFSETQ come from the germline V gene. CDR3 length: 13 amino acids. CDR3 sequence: CASSGGTNYGYTF. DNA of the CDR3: TGCGCCAGCAGCGGAGGTACAAACTATGGCTACACCTTC.

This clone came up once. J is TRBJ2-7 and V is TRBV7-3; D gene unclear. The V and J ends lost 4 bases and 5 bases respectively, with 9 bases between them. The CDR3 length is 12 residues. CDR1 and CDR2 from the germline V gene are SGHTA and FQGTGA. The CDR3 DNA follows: TGTGCCAGCAGCTCCACCTCGGACGAGCAGTACTTC. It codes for CASSSTSDEQYF.

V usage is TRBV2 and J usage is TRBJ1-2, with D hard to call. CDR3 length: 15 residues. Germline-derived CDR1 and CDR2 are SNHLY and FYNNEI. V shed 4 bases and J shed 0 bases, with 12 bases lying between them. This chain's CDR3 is CASSVLTASNYGYTF. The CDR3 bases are TGTGCCAGCAGTGTTTTGACTGCCTCTAACTATGGCTACACCTTC.

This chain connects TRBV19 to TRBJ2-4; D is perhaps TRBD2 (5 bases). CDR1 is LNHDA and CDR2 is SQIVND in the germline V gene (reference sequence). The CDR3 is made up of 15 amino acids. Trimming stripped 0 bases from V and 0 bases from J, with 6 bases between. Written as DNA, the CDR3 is TGTGCCAGTAGTATAGAGGGGAGAGCCAAAAACATTCAGTACTTC. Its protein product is CASSIEGRAKNIQYF.

The CDR3 coding sequence is TGTGCCAGCAGCTTGGTAGGGCAGGGGGGACCTGGGCATGAGCAGTTCTTC. It yields the protein CASSLVGQGGPGHEQFF. The rearrangement links TRBV5-5 to TRBJ2-1, with D possibly matching TRBD1 (7 bases). This CDR3 has 17 amino acids. The V gene lost 0 bases and the J gene lost 8 bases, with 21 bases spanning the gap. The germline V gene has CDR1 SGHKS and CDR2 YYEKEE (reference sequence).

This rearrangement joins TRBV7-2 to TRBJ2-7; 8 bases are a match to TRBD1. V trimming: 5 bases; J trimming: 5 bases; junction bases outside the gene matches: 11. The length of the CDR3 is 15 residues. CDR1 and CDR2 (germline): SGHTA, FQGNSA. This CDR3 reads CASSPPGTGGHEQYF. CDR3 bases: TGTGCCAGCAGCCCTCCCGGGACAGGTGGACACGAGCAGTACTTC. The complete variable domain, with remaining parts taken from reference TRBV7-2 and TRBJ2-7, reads GAGVSQSPSNKVTEKGKDVELRCDPISGHTALYWYRQSLGQGLEFLIYFQGNSAPDKSGLPSDRFSAERTGGSVSTLTIQRTQQEDSAVYLCASSPPGTGGHEQYFGPGTRLTVT.

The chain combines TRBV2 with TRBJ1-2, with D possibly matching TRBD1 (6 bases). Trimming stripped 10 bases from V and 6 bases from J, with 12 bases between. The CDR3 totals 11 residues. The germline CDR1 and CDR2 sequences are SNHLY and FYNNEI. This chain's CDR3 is CATPQGHGYTF. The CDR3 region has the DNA TGTGCCACACCACAGGGACATGGCTACACCTTC.

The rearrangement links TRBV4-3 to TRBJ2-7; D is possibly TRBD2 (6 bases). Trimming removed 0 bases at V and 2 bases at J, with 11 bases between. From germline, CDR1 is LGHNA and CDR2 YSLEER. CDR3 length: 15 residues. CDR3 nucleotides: TGCGCCAGCAGCCAAGATTGGACTACCGCCTACGAGCAGTACTTC. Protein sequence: CASSQDWTTAYEQYF.

As DNA, the CDR3 is TGTGCCAGCAGTTTCCTTTACAAGAACAATGAGCAGTTCTTC. Translating it yields CASSFLYKNNEQFF. The chain joins TRBV28 to TRBJ2-1, with no clear D. Trimming cost V 3 bases and J 5 bases, with 11 bases left between them. The CDR3 runs to 14 residues. Germline CDR1 reads MDHEN; CDR2 reads SYDVKM. Full variable domain (rest looked up from reference TRBV28 and TRBJ2-1): DVKVTQSSRYLVKRTGEKVFLECVQDMDHENMFWYRQDPGLGLRLIYFSYDVKMKEKGDIPEGYSVSREKKERFSLILESASTNQTSMYLCASSFLYKNNEQFFGPGTRLTVL.

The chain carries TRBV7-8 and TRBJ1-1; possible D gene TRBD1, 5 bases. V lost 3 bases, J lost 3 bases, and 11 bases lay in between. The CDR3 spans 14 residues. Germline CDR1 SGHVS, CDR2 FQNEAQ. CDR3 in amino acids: CASSFRVGDTEAFF. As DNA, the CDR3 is TGTGCCAGCAGCTTCCGGGTAGGGGACACTGAAGCTTTCTTT.

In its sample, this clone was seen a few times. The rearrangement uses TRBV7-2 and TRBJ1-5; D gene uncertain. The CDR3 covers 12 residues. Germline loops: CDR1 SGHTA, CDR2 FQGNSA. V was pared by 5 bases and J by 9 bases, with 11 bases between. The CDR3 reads CASSTLHGPQHF. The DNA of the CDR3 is TGTGCCAGCAGCACTCTCCATGGGCCCCAGCATTTT.

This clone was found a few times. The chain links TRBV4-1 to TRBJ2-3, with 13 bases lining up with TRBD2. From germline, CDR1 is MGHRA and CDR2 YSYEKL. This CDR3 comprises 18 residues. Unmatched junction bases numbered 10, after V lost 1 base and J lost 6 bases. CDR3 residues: CASSQVHTSGRARDTQYF. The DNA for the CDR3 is TGCGCCAGCAGCCAAGTCCACACTAGCGGGAGGGCCAGGGATACGCAGTATTTT.

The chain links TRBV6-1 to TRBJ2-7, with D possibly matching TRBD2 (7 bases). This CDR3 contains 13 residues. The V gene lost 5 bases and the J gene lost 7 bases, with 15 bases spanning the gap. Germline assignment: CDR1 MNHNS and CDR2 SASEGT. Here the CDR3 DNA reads TGTGCCAGCAGTACAGGGACCGGGGGGGAGCAGTACTTC. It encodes CASSTGTGGEQYF.